This TCR beta chain was documented in a study of CD8 T cells in ankylosing spondylitis. General study results and limits: Several highly homologous variants made up a TCR beta motif, and this motif appeared characteristic of ankylosing spondylitis blood.

The germline CDR1 and CDR2 sequences are ENHRY and SYGVKD. The CDR3 runs to 14 residues. Trimming shortened V by 3 bases and J by 1 base, and 9 bases separated the two germline ends. Remarks on this clonotype: Its target is not known.

Libraries for TCR beta were made by quantitative 5'-RACE with molecular barcodes. One entry per CDR3 protein, called by TCRdb with MiXCR from the 5' RACE reads. Here the sample spans about 250,000 distinct CDR3 sequences, roughly a third being singletons. The receptor's source is a male donor with ankylosing spondylitis or in good health (not recorded which). This chain joins TRBV10-3 and TRBJ2-5; a possible D gene is TRBD2 (5 bases). The source material was blood, either unsorted or a sorted T cell fraction (not recorded which). CDR3 in amino acids: CAISEGLSQETQYF. The DNA of the CDR3 is TGTGCCATCAGTGAAGGACTGAGCCAAGAGACCCAGTACTTC.